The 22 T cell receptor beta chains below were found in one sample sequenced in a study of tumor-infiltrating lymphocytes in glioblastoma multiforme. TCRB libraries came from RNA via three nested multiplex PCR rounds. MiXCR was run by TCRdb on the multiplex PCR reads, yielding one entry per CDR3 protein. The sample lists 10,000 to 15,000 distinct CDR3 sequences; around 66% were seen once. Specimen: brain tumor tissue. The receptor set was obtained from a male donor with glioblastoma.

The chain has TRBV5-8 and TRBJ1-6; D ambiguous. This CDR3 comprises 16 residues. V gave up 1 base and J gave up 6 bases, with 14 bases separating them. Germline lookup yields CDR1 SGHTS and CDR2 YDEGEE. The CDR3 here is CASSLNPPGSNSPLHF. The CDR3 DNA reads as TGTGCCAGCAGCTTGAACCCCCCGGGGAGTAATTCACCCCTCCACTTT.

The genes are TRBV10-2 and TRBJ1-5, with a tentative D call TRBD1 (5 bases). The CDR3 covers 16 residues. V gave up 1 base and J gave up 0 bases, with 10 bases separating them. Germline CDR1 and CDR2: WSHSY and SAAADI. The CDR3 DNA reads TGCGCCAGCAGTGAGTACGGGGGGAATAGCAATCAGCCCCAGCATTTT. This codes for CASSEYGGNSNQPQHF.

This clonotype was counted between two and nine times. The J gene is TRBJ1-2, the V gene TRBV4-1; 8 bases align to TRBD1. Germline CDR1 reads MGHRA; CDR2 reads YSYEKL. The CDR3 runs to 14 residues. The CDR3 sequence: CAGTQRTGYDGYTF. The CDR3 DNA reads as TGCGCAGGCACCCAAAGGACAGGGTACGATGGCTACACCTTC.

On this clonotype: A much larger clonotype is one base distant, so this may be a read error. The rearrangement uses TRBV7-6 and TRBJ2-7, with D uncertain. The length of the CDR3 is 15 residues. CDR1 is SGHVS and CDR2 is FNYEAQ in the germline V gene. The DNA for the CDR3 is TGTGTCAGCAGCTTAGTTGCAGGAGCTGCTGGCGAGCAGTACTTC. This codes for CVSSLVAGAAGEQYF.

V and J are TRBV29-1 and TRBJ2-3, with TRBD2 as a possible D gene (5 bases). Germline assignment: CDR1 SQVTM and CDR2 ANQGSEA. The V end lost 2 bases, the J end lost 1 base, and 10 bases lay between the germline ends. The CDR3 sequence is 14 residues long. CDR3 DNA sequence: TGCAGCGTTGAATCGCGAGCGGGCACAGATACGCAGTATTTT. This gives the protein CSVESRAGTDTQYF.

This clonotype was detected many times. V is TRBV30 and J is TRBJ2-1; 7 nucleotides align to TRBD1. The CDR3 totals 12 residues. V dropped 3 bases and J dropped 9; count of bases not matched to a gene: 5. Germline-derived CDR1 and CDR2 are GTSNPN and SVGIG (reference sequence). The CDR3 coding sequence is TGTGCCTGGAGGGCAGGGGGTGCTGAGCAGTTCTTC. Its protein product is CAWRAGGAEQFF.

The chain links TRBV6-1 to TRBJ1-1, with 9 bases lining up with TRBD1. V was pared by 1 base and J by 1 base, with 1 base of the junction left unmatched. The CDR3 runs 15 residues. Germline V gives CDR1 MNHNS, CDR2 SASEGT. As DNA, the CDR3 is TGTGCCAGCAGTGAAGAGGGACAGGGGAACACTGAAGCTTTCTTT. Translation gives CASSEEGQGNTEAFF.

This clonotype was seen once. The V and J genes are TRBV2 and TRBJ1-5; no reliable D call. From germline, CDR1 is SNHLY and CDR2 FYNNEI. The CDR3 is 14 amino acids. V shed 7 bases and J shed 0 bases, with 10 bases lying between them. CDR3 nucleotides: TGTGCCAGCAAATCGACGGATAGCAATCAGCCCCAGCATTTT. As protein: CASKSTDSNQPQHF.

The CDR3 loop reads CASSPRTGPYTEAFF. CDR3 nucleotide sequence: TGTGCCAGCAGTCCCCGAACCGGCCCCTACACTGAAGCTTTCTTT. The V and J genes are TRBV6-1 and TRBJ1-1; no firm D call. Trimming pared 5 bases from V and 3 bases from J, leaving 16 bases between. Germline V gene sequence: CDR1 MNHNS, CDR2 SASEGT. The CDR3 has 15 amino acids.

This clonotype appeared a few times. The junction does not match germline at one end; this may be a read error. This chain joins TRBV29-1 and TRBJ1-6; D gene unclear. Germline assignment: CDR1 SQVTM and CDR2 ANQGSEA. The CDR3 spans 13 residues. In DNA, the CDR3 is TGCAGCGTTGCCAGGAACCGGGAATCACTCCTCCACTTT. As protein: CSVARNRESLLHF.

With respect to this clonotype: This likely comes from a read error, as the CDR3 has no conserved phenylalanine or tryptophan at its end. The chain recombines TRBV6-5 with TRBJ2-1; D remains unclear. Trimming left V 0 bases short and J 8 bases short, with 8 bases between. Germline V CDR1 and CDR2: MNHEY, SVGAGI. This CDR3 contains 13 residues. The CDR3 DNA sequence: TGTGCCAGCAGTTACTCGGGATGGGATGAGCAGTTCGTC. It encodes CASSYSGWDEQFV.

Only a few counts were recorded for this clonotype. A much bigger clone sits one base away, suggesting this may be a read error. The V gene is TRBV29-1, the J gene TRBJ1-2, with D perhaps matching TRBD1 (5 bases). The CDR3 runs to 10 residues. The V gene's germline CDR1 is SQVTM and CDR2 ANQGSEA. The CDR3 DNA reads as TGCAGCATTGACAGCTATGGCTACACCTTC. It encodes CSIDSYGYTF.

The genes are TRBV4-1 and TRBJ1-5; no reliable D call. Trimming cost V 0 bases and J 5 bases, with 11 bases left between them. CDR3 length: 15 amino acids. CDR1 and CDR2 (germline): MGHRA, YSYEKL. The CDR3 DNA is TGCGCCAGCAGCCAAGAAGTCTCCAATCATCAGCCCCAGCATTTT. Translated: CASSQEVSNHQPQHF.

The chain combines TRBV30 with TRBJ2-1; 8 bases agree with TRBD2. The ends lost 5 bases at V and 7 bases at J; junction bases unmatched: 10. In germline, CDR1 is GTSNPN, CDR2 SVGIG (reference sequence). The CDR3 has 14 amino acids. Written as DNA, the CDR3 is TGTGCCTGGGAAACTAGCGGTCATGGGAATGAGCAGTTCTTC. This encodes CAWETSGHGNEQFF.

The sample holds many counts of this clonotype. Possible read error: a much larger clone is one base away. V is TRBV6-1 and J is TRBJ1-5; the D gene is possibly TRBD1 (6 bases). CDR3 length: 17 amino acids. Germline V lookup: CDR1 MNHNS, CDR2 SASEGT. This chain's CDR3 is CASTLTGRGGGPQPRHF. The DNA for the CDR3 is TGTGCCAGCACCCTGACGGGTAGGGGTGGGGGGCCTCAGCCCCGGCATTTT.

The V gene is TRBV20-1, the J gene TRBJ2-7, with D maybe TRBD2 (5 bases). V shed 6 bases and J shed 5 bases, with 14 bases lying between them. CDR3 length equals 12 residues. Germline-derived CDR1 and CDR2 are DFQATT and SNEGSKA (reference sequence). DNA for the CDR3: TGCAGTGCCAAGAGAGGGCGGGACGAGCAGTACTTC. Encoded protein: CSAKRGRDEQYF.

This chain's CDR3 is CSARDWTDNQPQHF. The DNA of the CDR3 is TGCAGTGCTAGAGATTGGACAGACAATCAGCCCCAGCATTTT. The chain is built from TRBV20-1 and TRBJ1-5, with D tentatively TRBD1 (6 bases). This CDR3 contains 14 residues. CDR1 and CDR2 (germline): DFQATT, SNEGSKA (reference sequence). V shed 0 bases and J shed 3 bases, with 9 bases lying between them.

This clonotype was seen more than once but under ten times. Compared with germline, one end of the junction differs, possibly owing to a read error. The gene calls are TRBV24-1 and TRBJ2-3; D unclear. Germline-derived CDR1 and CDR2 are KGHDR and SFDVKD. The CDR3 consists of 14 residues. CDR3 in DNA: TGTGCCACCAATGATTCGGACAGCACAGATACGCAGTATTTT. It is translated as CATNDSDSTDTQYF.

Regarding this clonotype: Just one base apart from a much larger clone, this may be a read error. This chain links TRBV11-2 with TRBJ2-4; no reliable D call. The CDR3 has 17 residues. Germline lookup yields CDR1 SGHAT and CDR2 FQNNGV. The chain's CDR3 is CASSYHPSITEKNVQYF. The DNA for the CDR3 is TGTGCAAGCAGCTATCACCCCTCAATTACAGAGAAAAACGTTCAGTACTTC.

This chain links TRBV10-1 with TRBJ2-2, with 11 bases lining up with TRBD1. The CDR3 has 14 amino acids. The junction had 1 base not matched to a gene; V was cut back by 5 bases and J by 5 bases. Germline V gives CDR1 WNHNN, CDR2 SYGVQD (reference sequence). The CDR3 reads CASSWDRGTGELFF. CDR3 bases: TGCGCCAGCAGTTGGGACAGGGGGACCGGGGAGCTGTTTTTT.

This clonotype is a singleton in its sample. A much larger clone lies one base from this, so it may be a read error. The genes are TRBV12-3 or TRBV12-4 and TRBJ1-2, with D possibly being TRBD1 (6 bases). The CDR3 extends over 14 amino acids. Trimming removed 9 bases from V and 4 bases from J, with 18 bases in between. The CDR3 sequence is CARGLVGGRYGYTF. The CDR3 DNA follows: TGTGCCAGGGGTTTAGTCGGGGGCCGCTATGGCTACACCTTC.

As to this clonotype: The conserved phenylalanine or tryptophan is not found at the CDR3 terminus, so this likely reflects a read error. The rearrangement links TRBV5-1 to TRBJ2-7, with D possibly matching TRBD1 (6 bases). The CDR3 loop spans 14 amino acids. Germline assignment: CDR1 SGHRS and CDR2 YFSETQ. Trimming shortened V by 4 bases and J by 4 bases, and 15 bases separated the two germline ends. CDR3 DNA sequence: TGCGCCAGCAGCGTCGGGACAAGGGCTTACGAGCAGTACTTA. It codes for CASSVGTRAYEQYL.